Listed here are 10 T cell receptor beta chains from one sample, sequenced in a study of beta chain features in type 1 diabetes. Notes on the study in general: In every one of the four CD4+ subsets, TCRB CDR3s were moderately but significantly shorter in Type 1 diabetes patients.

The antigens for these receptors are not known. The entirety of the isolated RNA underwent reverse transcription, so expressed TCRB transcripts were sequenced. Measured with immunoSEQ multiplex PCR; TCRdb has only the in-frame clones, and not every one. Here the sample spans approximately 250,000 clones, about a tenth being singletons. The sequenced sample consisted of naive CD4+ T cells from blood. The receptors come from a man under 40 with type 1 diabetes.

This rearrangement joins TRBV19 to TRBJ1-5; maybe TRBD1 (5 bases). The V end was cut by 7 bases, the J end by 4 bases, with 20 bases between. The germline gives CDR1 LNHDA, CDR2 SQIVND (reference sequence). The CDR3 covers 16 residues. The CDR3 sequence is CASKMGPAGGNQPQHF. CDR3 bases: TGTGCCAGTAAAATGGGGCCAGCCGGGGGGAATCAGCCCCAGCATTTT. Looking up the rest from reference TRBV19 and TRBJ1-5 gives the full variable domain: DGGITQSPKYLFRKEGQNVTLSCEQNLNHDAMYWYRQDPGQGLRLIYYSQIVNDFQKGDIAEGYSVSREKKESFPLTVTSAQKNPTAFYLCASKMGPAGGNQPQHFGDGTRLSIL.

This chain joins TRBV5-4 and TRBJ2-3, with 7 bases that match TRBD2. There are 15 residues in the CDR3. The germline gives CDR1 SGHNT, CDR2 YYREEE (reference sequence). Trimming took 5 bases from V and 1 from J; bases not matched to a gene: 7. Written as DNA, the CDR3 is TGTGCCAGCAGATTCGCGGGGGTGGGCACAGATACGCAGTATTTT. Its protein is CASRFAGVGTDTQYF.

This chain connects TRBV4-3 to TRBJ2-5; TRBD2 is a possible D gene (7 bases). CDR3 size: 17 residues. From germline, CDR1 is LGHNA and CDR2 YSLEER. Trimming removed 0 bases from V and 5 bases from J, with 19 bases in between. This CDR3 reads CASSQDTSGDNGETQYF. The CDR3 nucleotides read TGCGCCAGCAGCCAAGATACCAGCGGGGACAACGGGGAGACCCAGTACTTC.

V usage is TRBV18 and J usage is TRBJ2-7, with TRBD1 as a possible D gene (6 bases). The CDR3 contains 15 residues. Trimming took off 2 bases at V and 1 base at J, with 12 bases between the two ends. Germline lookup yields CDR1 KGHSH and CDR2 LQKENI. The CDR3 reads CASSPDRSNSYEQYF. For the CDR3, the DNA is TGTGCCAGCTCACCAGACAGGTCAAATTCCTACGAGCAGTACTTC. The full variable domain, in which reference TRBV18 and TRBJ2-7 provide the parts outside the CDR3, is NAGVMQNPRHLVRRRGQEARLRCSPMKGHSHVYWYRQLPEEGLKFMVYLQKENIIDESGMPKERFSAEFPKEGPSILRIQQVVRGDSAAYFCASSPDRSNSYEQYFGPGTRLTVT.

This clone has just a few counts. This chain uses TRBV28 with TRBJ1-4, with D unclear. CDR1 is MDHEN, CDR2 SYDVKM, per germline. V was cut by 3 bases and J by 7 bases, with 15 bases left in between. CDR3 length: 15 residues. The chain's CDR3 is CASSLDIMEREKLFF. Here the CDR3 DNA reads TGTGCCAGCAGTTTGGATATAATGGAGCGTGAAAAACTGTTTTTT.

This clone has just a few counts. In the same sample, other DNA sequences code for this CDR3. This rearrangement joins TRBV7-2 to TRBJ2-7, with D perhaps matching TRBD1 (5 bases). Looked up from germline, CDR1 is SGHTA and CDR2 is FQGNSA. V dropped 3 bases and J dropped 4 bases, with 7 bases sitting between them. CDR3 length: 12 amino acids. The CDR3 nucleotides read TGTGCCAGCAGCTTGCAGGGTTACGAGCAGTACTTC. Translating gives CASSLQGYEQYF.

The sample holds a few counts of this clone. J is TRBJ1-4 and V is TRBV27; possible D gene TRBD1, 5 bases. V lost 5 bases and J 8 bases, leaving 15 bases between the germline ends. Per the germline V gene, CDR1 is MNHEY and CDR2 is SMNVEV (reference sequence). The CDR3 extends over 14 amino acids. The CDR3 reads CASSPRDSAEKLFF. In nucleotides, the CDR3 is TGTGCCAGCAGTCCCCGAGACAGTGCGGAAAAACTGTTTTTT.

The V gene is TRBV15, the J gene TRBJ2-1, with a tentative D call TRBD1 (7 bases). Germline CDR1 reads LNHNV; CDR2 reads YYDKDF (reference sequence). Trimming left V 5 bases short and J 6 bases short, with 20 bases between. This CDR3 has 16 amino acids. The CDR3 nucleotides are TGTGCCACCAGCGGTACGACAGGGAGGTTAATCAATGAGCAGTTCTTC. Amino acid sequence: CATSGTTGRLINEQFF.

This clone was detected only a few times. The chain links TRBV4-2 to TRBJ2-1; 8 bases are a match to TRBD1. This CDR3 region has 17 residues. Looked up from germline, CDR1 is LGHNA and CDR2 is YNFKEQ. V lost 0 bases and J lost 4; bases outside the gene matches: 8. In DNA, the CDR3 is TGTGCCAGCAGCCAAGATAATCACAGGGGGTTATACAATGAGCAGTTCTTC. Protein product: CASSQDNHRGLYNEQFF.

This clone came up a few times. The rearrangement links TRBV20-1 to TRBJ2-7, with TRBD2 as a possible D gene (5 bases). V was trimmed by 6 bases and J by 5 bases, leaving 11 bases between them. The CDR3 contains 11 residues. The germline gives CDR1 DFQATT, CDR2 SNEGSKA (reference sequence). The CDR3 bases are TGCAGTGCCATCCTTAGCGACGAGCAGTACTTC. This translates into CSAILSDEQYF.